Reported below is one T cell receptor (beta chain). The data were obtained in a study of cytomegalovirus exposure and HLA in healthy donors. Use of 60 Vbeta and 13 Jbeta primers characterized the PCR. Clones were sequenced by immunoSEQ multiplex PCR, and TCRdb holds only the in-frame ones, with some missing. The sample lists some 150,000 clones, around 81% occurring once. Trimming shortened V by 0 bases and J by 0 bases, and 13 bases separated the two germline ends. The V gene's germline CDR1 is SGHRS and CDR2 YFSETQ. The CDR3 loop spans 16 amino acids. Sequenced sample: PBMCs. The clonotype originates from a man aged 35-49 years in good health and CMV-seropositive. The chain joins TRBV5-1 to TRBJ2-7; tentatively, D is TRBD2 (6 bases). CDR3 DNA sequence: TGCGCCAGCAGCTTGGCGAATATAGCGGACTCCTACGAGCAGTACTTC. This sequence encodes CASSLANIADSYEQYF.